This is a list of T cell receptor beta chains from one sample in a study of cytomegalovirus exposure and HLA in healthy donors. Here immunoSEQ multiplex PCR was the method, and the copy in TCRdb shows in-frame clones only, minus some. The table includes roughly 130,000 clones, 50% to 75% detected once. Sequenced material: PBMCs. The receptors derive from a woman aged 40-49 years in good health and CMV-seropositive. Both conserved end residues are part of each CDR3. D genes are given only for firm matches. Clone size is shown for a subset of rows, as once, few, many or a class of expanded clone.

j_gene,d_gene,v_gene,abundance,CDR3aa,CDR3nt
TRBJ1-4,TRBD1,TRBV27,.,CASRPTGVVEKLFF,TGTGCCAGCAGACCAACAGGGGTGGTCGAAAAACTGTTTTTT
TRBJ1-2,.,TRBV18,.,CASSPGQGDGYTF,TGTGCCAGCTCACCGGGTCAGGGCGATGGCTACACCTTC
TRBJ1-4,.,TRBV19,.,CASSIGLRGKLFF,TGTGCCAGTAGTATTGGCCTCCGCGGAAAACTGTTTTTT
TRBJ1-3,TRBD1,TRBV9,.,CASSVEGAPGNTIYF,TGTGCCAGCAGCGTAGAGGGGGCCCCGGGAAACACCATATATTTT
TRBJ2-3,.,TRBV6-1,few,CASSERPPSTDTQYF,TGTGCCAGCAGTGAGCGTCCACCTAGCACAGATACGCAGTATTTT
TRBJ2-7,TRBD1,TRBV10-3,.,CATGTGGYEQYF,TGTGCCACTGGGACAGGAGGGTACGAGCAGTACTTC
TRBJ2-1,TRBD2,TRBV4-2,.,CASSQEGGGSNEQFF,TGTGCCAGCAGCCAAGAGGGCGGGGGGTCCAATGAGCAGTTCTTC
TRBJ2-7,TRBD1,TRBV2,.,CASSGSGGEQYF,TGTGCCAGCAGTGGTTCAGGGGGCGAGCAGTACTTC
TRBJ1-5,.,TRBV28,few,CASSHNNNNQPQHF,TGTGCCAGCAGTCATAATAACAACAATCAGCCCCAGCATTTT
TRBJ2-7,.,TRBV10-1,.,CASSIGRGYEQYF,TGCGCCAGCAGTATTGGTAGGGGCTACGAGCAGTACTTC
TRBJ2-1,TRBD2,TRBV11-3,.,CASSLKRGGNEQFF,TGTGCCAGCAGCTTAAAACGGGGGGGGAATGAGCAGTTCTTC
TRBJ1-1,.,TRBV7-2,.,CASSFKTRSPSEAFF,TGTGCCAGCAGCTTCAAAACGAGAAGCCCATCTGAAGCTTTCTTT
TRBJ2-7,.,TRBV18,few,CASSPTESYEQYF,TGTGCCAGCTCACCGACTGAATCTTACGAGCAGTACTTC
TRBJ2-2,TRBD1,TRBV28,.,CASTRTGWAGELFF,TGTGCCAGCACCCGGACAGGGTGGGCCGGGGAGCTGTTTTTT
TRBJ1-1,.,TRBV6-5,.,CASSYSSSTEAFF,TGTGCCAGCAGTTACTCGTCTAGCACTGAAGCTTTCTTT
TRBJ2-1,TRBD2,TRBV4-1,.,CASSQDPGTPREYNEQFF,TGCGCCAGCAGCCAAGATCCCGGGACTCCGCGGGAGTACAATGAGCAGTTCTTC
TRBJ2-5,.,TRBV9,.,CASSVGDKETQYF,TGTGCCAGCAGCGTAGGAGACAAAGAGACCCAGTACTTC
TRBJ2-7,TRBD1,TRBV6-5,.,CASSYRNTRDSYEQYF,TGTGCCAGCAGTTACCGTAACACTAGGGACAGCTACGAGCAGTACTTC
TRBJ1-6,.,TRBV12-5,once,CASGLYLSRGGNSPLHF,TGTGCTAGTGGTTTGTATCTCTCTCGGGGAGGGAATTCACCCCTCCACTTT
TRBJ2-1,.,TRBV18,.,CASSLTSYEQFF,TGTGCCAGCTCCCTCACTAGTTATGAGCAGTTCTTC
TRBJ1-2,.,TRBV29-1,.,CSVEDRGWGYTF,TGCAGCGTTGAAGACAGGGGTTGGGGCTACACCTTC
TRBJ2-2,.,TRBV11-2,few,CASRSRTLNTGELFF,TGTGCCAGCAGGTCTAGGACTCTGAACACCGGGGAGCTGTTTTTT
TRBJ2-7,.,TRBV15,few,CATSRSYRNEQYF,TGTGCCACCAGCAGGTCTTACAGAAACGAGCAGTACTTC
TRBJ1-4,.,TRBV19,.,CASSTTKQGSRLFF,TGTGCCAGTAGTACAACTAAACAGGGCTCTCGACTGTTTTTT
TRBJ2-5,TRBD2,TRBV2,.,CASSEDLAALQETQYF,TGTGCCAGCAGTGAAGACCTAGCGGCGCTCCAAGAGACCCAGTACTTC
TRBJ2-7,.,TRBV11-2,.,CASSFSGVRVREQYF,TGTGCCAGCAGCTTTTCGGGTGTCCGGGTCCGGGAGCAGTACTTC
TRBJ1-1,.,TRBV5-6,.,CASSSVYGNTEAFF,TGTGCCAGCAGTAGTGTGTATGGTAACACTGAAGCTTTCTTT